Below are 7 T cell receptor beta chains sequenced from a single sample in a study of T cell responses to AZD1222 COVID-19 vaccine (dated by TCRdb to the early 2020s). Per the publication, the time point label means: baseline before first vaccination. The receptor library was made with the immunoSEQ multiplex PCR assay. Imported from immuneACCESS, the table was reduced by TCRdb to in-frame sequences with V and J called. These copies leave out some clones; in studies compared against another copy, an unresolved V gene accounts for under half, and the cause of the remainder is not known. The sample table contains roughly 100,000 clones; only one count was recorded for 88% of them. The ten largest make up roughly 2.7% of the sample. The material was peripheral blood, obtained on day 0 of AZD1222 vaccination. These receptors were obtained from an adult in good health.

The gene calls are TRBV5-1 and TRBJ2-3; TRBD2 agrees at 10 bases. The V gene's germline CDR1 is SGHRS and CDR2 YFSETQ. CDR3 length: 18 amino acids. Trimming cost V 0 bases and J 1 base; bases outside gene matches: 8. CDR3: CASSLGLAGAVGTDTQYF. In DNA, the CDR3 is TGCGCCAGCAGCTTGGGGCTAGCGGGGGCCGTAGGCACAGATACGCAGTATTTT.

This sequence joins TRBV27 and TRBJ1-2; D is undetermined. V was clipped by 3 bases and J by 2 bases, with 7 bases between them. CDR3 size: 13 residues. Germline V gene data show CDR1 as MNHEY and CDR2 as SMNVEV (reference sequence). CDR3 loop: CASSFRRNYGYTF. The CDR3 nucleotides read TGTGCCAGCAGTTTTCGGCGGAACTATGGCTACACCTTC.

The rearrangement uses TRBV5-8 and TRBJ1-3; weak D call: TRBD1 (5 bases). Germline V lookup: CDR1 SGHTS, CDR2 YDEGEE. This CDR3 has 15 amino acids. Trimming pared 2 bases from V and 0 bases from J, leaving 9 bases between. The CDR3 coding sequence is TGTGCCAGCAGCTTCCGGGGCAGCTCTGGAAACACCATATATTTT. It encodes CASSFRGSSGNTIYF.

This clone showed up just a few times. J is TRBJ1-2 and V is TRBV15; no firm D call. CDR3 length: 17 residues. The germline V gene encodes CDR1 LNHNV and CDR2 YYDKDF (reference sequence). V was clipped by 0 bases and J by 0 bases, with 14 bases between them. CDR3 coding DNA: TGTGCCACCAGCAGAGATAGCACAGACCTTACTAACTATGGCTACACCTTC. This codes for CATSRDSTDLTNYGYTF.

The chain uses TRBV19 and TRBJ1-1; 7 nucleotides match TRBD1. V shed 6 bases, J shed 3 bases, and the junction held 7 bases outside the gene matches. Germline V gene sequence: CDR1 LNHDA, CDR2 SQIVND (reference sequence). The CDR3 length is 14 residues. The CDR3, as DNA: TGTGCCAGTAGCCCGGGACAGCCTTACACTGAAGCTTTCTTT. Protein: CASSPGQPYTEAFF.

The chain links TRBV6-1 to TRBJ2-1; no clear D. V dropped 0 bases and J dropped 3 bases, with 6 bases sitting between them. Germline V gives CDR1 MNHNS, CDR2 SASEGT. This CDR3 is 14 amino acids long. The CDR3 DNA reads TGTGCCAGCAGTGAAGCCGGCAACTACAATGAGCAGTTCTTC. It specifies CASSEAGNYNEQFF.

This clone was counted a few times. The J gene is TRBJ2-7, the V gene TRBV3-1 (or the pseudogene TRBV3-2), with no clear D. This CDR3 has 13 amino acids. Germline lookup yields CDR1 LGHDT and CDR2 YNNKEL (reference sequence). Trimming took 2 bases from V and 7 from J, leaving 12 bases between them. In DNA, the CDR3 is TGTGCCAGCAGCCAATCCCCCATTTGGGAGCAGTACTTC. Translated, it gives CASSQSPIWEQYF.